One and the same sample provided the 4 T cell receptor beta chains below, sequenced in a study of cytomegalovirus exposure and HLA in healthy donors. Primers for the PCR totalled 60 Vbeta and 13 Jbeta. Profiling relied on immunoSEQ multiplex PCR, and the TCRdb table lists in-frame clones only, not all of them. The profile shows about 100,000 clones, under 85% of them singletons. Sequences were obtained from PBMCs. All receptors come from a woman in her 70s in good health and CMV-seropositive.

The rearrangement joins TRBV18 to TRBJ1-1; TRBD1 aligns across 8 bases. CDR3 size: 16 residues. J gave up 2 bases and V 4 bases, and 9 bases lay outside the gene matches. CDR1 is KGHSH, CDR2 LQKENI, per germline. CDR3 DNA: TGTGCCAGCTCACGACAACTAGACAGGGGAAACACTGAAGCTTTCTTT. This encodes CASSRQLDRGNTEAFF.

This clone occurred a few times. V usage is TRBV9 and J usage is TRBJ2-7; 7 bases agree with TRBD2. CDR1 is SGDLS, CDR2 YYNGEE, per germline. This CDR3 has 15 amino acids. With V trimmed by 4 bases and J by 0 bases, 7 bases remained unmatched. CDR3 coding DNA: TGTGCCAGCAGCCCCGGGGGGTCCAGCTCCTACGAGCAGTACTTC. Encoded protein: CASSPGGSSSYEQYF.

This clone has more than one count but fewer than ten. The CDR3 nucleotides read TGTGCCAGCAGCTTAAGCGGAGCCCCCTACAATGAGCAGTTCTTC. It encodes CASSLSGAPYNEQFF. V and J are TRBV7-3 and TRBJ2-1, with D uncertain. The CDR3 sequence is 15 residues long. V shed 1 base and J shed 2 bases, with 9 bases lying between them. Germline CDR1 reads SGHTA; CDR2 reads FQGTGA.

This chain links TRBV2 with TRBJ2-7; maybe TRBD1 (7 bases). The CDR3 consists of 13 residues. CDR1 and CDR2 from the germline V gene are SNHLY and FYNNEI. The V end lost 8 bases, the J end lost 2 bases, and 13 bases lay between the germline ends. CDR3 in amino acids: CASGAGGTYEQYF. The CDR3, as DNA: TGTGCCAGCGGGGCAGGGGGGACCTACGAGCAGTACTTC.